Each of the 31 T cell receptor beta chains below was sequenced from the same sample in a study of human T cells and chemical hapten exposure. TCRdb reanalysed the RACE reads using MiXCR and keeps one entry per CDR3 protein. The table has 180,000 or so distinct CDR3 sequences, about 22% seen once. Specified time point: patch test 1, 2 weeks after DPC sensitization. Treatment given: therapeutic diphenylcyclopropenone sensitization with weekly scalp DPC. The starting material was whole blood, obtained in connection with sensitization to the hapten diphenylcyclopropenone (DPC). Receptors originate from a woman aged 50 to 65 with alopecia areata. Some clones in this sample may be carry-over from other donors' samples.

The chain recombines TRBV12-3 or TRBV12-4 with TRBJ1-6, with TRBD1 as a possible D gene (5 bases). The CDR3 totals 14 residues. V lost 7 bases and J lost 9, with 16 bases in between. In nucleotides, the CDR3 is TGTGCCAGCACCCGGGGGGTTTCGAGTTCACCCCTCCACTTT. Translation gives CASTRGVSSSPLHF.

There are a few counts of this clonotype. The chain has TRBV29-1 and TRBJ2-3, with D possibly being TRBD1 (6 bases). The germline V and J ends were trimmed by 4 bases and 5 bases, with 10 bases remaining between them. Germline lookup yields CDR1 SQVTM and CDR2 ANQGSEA. This CDR3 spans 12 amino acids. CDR3 coding DNA: TGCAGCGTTGCCACGGACAGAGATACGCAGTATTTT. As protein: CSVATDRDTQYF.

This chain connects TRBV5-1 to TRBJ1-6; D unclear. CDR1 and CDR2 (germline): SGHRS, YFSETQ. V shed 6 bases and J shed 13 bases, with 17 bases lying between them. The CDR3 runs 13 residues. The CDR3 region is CASNYVPGSPLHF. CDR3 sequence (DNA): TGCGCCAGCAATTATGTCCCCGGATCGCCCCTCCACTTT.

This clonotype was observed a few times. The rearrangement links TRBV27 to TRBJ2-5; possible D gene TRBD2, 6 bases. From germline, CDR1 is MNHEY and CDR2 SMNVEV (reference sequence). V shed 3 bases and J shed 10 bases, with 18 bases lying between them. This CDR3 comprises 14 residues. The CDR3 loop reads CASSFASGPVIQYF. CDR3 sequence (DNA): TGTGCCAGCAGTTTTGCCAGCGGGCCGGTAATCCAGTACTTC.

Only one count was recorded for this clonotype. The V call is TRBV7-9, the J call TRBJ2-7; 7 bases fit TRBD1. Germline trimming cut 5 bases from V and 3 bases from J; bases unmatched to any gene: 4. The CDR3 has 13 amino acids. Germline V CDR1 and CDR2: SEHNR, FQNEAQ (reference sequence). CDR3 DNA sequence: TGTGCCAGCAGCACGGGACAGTTCTACGAGCAGTACTTC. Translation: CASSTGQFYEQYF.

The chain couples TRBV12-3 or TRBV12-4 to TRBJ1-1; 8 bases align to TRBD1. The junction had 6 bases not matched to a gene; V was cut back by 6 bases and J by 0 bases. The CDR3 spans 15 residues. CDR3: CASSPGQGMNTEAFF. In DNA, the CDR3 is TGTGCCAGCAGCCCCGGACAGGGAATGAACACTGAAGCTTTCTTT.

The chain has TRBV7-9 and TRBJ2-2; D remains unclear. Trimming took 5 bases from V and 5 from J, leaving 12 bases between them. Germline CDR1 is SEHNR and CDR2 is FQNEAQ (reference sequence). CDR3 length: 14 residues. The CDR3: CASSPLIGTGELFF. The CDR3, as DNA: TGTGCCAGCAGCCCCTTGATTGGGACCGGGGAGCTGTTTTTT.

The chain couples TRBV20-1 to TRBJ2-1, with 11 bases aligning to TRBD1. The V gene end was trimmed by 7 bases and the J gene end by 8 bases; junction bases not matched to a gene: 7. This CDR3 spans 13 amino acids. The germline V gene encodes CDR1 DFQATT and CDR2 SNEGSKA (reference sequence). This CDR3 reads CSVQGQGVDEQFF. CDR3 in DNA: TGCAGTGTTCAGGGACAGGGGGTCGATGAGCAGTTCTTC.

This clonotype has ten or more counts. The V gene is TRBV9, the J gene TRBJ2-7; D unresolved. Trimming shortened V by 6 bases and J by 0 bases, and 13 bases separated the two germline ends. The CDR3 totals 14 residues. CDR1 and CDR2 from the germline V gene are SGDLS and YYNGEE. For the CDR3, the DNA is TGTGCCAGCACCCCCGGCCTCAGCTCCTACGAGCAGTACTTC. Translated: CASTPGLSSYEQYF.

The genes are TRBV10-1 and TRBJ2-4; 7 positions agree with TRBD1. J lost 0 bases, V lost 6 bases, and 14 bases had no gene match. The CDR3 sequence is 18 residues long. Germline-derived CDR1 and CDR2 are WNHNN and SYGVQD (reference sequence). CDR3: CASSPGGRGERAKNIQYF. The CDR3 bases are TGCGCCAGCAGCCCAGGGGGTAGAGGGGAAAGAGCCAAAAACATTCAGTACTTC.

J is TRBJ1-1 and V is TRBV2; D ambiguous. Looked up from germline, CDR1 is SNHLY and CDR2 is FYNNEI. V lost 4 bases, J lost 3 bases, and 9 bases lay in between. There are 13 residues in the CDR3. CDR3 sequence reads: CASSVSVHTEAFF. The CDR3 DNA is TGTGCCAGCAGTGTCTCAGTACACACTGAAGCTTTCTTT.

The chain couples TRBV7-2 to TRBJ1-2; D gene unclear. The germline CDR1 and CDR2 sequences are SGHTA and FQGNSA. The V gene lost 2 bases and the J gene lost 6 bases, with 13 bases spanning the gap. The CDR3 length is 14 residues. The CDR3 spells CASSLSAADDGYTF. CDR3 DNA sequence: TGTGCCAGCAGCTTAAGCGCTGCGGACGATGGCTACACCTTC.

A few counts support this clonotype. V is TRBV5-1 and J is TRBJ1-1, with TRBD1 matching 7 bases. CDR3 size: 15 residues. Germline CDR1 is SGHRS and CDR2 is YFSETQ. The V segment lost 0 bases and the J segment 3 bases; nucleotides outside the gene matches: 5. The CDR3: CASSLVQGGDTEAFF. The CDR3 DNA reads as TGCGCCAGCAGCTTGGTCCAGGGGGGGGACACTGAAGCTTTCTTT.

This clonotype was recorded at least ten times. This chain links TRBV10-3 with TRBJ2-1; TRBD2 aligns across 8 bases. The CDR3 runs to 16 residues. Germline CDR1 and CDR2: ENHRY and SYGVKD. Unmatched junction bases numbered 9, after V lost 3 bases and J lost 5 bases. CDR3 amino acids: CAISDPFSGMDNEQFF. The CDR3 DNA reads as TGTGCCATCAGTGACCCCTTTAGCGGGATGGACAATGAGCAGTTCTTC.

This clonotype has more than one count but fewer than ten. CDR3: CASSGPSGRSYEQYF. Here the CDR3 DNA reads TGTGCCAGCAGTGGCCCTAGCGGCCGTTCCTACGAGCAGTACTTC. The chain links TRBV28 to TRBJ2-7; the match to TRBD2 covers 7 bases. This CDR3 contains 15 residues. Germline CDR1 reads MDHEN; CDR2 reads SYDVKM. V lost 5 bases and J lost 1; bases outside the gene matches: 8.

The gene calls are TRBV5-1 and TRBJ2-3, with D unresolved. CDR1 is SGHRS, CDR2 YFSETQ, per germline. The CDR3 extends over 14 amino acids. Trimming pared 3 bases from V and 7 bases from J, leaving 15 bases between. DNA of the CDR3: TGCGCCAGCAGCTATCCGGACGGATCGCATACGCAGTATTTT. Its translation is CASSYPDGSHTQYF.

The rearrangement links TRBV11-2 to TRBJ2-2; unclear D gene. V lost 1 base, J lost 3 bases, and 6 bases lay in between. The CDR3 runs 14 residues. Germline-derived CDR1 and CDR2 are SGHAT and FQNNGV. The CDR3 sequence is CASSLGGHTGELFF. The CDR3 bases are TGTGCCAGCAGCTTAGGGGGTCACACCGGGGAGCTGTTTTTT.

The V gene is TRBV5-1, the J gene TRBJ1-5; D unclear. The V gene's germline CDR1 is SGHRS and CDR2 YFSETQ. The CDR3 contains 15 residues. The ends were cut back, 0 bases at V and 0 bases at J, with 7 bases in the middle. The CDR3 here is CASSLDGDSNQPQHF. CDR3 in DNA: TGCGCCAGCAGCTTGGATGGTGATAGCAATCAGCCCCAGCATTTT.

The chain has TRBV12-3 or TRBV12-4 and TRBJ2-2, with TRBD1 matching 12 bases. V was clipped by 5 bases and J by 7 bases; unmatched bases: 8. The length of the CDR3 is 16 residues. DNA for the CDR3: TGTGCCAGCAGTCCCGGGACAGGGGGCAAGGGCGGGGAGCTGTTTTTT. Translation gives CASSPGTGGKGGELFF.

CDR3 nucleotide sequence: TGCAGCGTTGAAGATTTTAGCTATGGCTACACCTTC. Residues: CSVEDFSYGYTF. The chain links TRBV29-1 to TRBJ1-2; D uncertain. CDR1 is SQVTM and CDR2 is ANQGSEA in the germline V gene. This CDR3 region has 12 residues. The V end lost 0 bases, the J end lost 4 bases, and 6 bases lay between the germline ends. Full variable domain (remainder filled in from reference TRBV29-1 and TRBJ1-2): SAVISQKPSRDICQRGTSLTIQCQVDSQVTMMFWYRQQPGQSLTLIATANQGSEATYESGFVIDKFPISRPNLTFSTLTVSNMSPEDSSIYLCSVEDFSYGYTFGSGTRLTVV.

The table lists this clonotype with a few counts. DNA for the CDR3: TGCAGTGCTAGGGGGGTATCATCACCCCTCCACTTT. This sequence encodes CSARGVSSPLHF. V is TRBV20-1 and J is TRBJ1-6; a weak D match, TRBD1 (5 bases). The CDR3 has 12 residues. The ends were cut back, 3 bases at V and 10 bases at J, with 10 bases in the middle. In germline, CDR1 is DFQATT, CDR2 SNEGSKA (reference sequence).

This clonotype was observed a few times. This rearrangement joins TRBV2 to TRBJ2-1; TRBD2 aligns across 11 bases. Germline V gives CDR1 SNHLY, CDR2 FYNNEI. V shed 4 bases and J 4 bases; nucleotides not matched to a gene: 3. The CDR3 has 15 residues. The CDR3 DNA reads TGTGCCAGCAGTGTTGGGACTAGCGGATACAATGAGCAGTTCTTC. It codes for CASSVGTSGYNEQFF.

The J gene is TRBJ2-3, the V gene TRBV10-3, with D perhaps being TRBD1 or TRBD2 (5 bases each). V was pared by 5 bases and J by 2 bases, with 14 bases between. Germline CDR1 is ENHRY and CDR2 is SYGVKD. The CDR3 length is 15 residues. CDR3 residues: CAISQGPPLTDTQYF. The CDR3 DNA reads TGTGCCATCAGTCAGGGACCACCCCTCACAGATACGCAGTATTTT.

This clonotype occurred a few times. The chain is built from TRBV4-1 and TRBJ2-7; TRBD1 matches 10 bases. CDR3 size: 17 residues. Looked up from germline, CDR1 is MGHRA and CDR2 is YSYEKL. Trimming took 3 bases from V and 3 from J; bases not matched to a gene: 11. The CDR3 coding sequence is TGCGCCAGCAGCCACAATTTACCGGGACAGGGGCACTACGAGCAGTACTTC. Translated, it gives CASSHNLPGQGHYEQYF.

This clonotype came up a few times. One end of the junction is discordant with germline, which a read error may explain. The J gene is TRBJ2-3, the V gene TRBV7-7; the D gene is possibly TRBD2 (7 bases). This CDR3 comprises 15 residues. From germline, CDR1 is SSHAT and CDR2 FNYEAQ (reference sequence). The CDR3 region is CASSPAGEGGDTQYF. In DNA form, the CDR3 reads TGTGCTAGCAGCCCCGCGGGAGAGGGGGGAGATACGCAGTATTTT.

The V gene is TRBV20-1, the J gene TRBJ2-1; possibly TRBD1 for D (6 bases). Trimming took off 5 bases at V and 5 bases at J, with 16 bases between the two ends. CDR1 DFQATT and CDR2 SNEGSKA come from the germline V gene (reference sequence). The CDR3 is 14 amino acids. CDR3 amino acids: CSADHRVRDNEQFF. The DNA for the CDR3 is TGCAGTGCTGACCACAGGGTTAGGGACAATGAGCAGTTCTTC.

The V gene is TRBV29-1, the J gene TRBJ2-3; D gene ambiguous. This CDR3 region has 13 residues. V gave up 6 bases and J gave up 2 bases, with 12 bases separating them. CDR1 is SQVTM and CDR2 is ANQGSEA in the germline V gene. Here the CDR3 DNA reads TGCAGCGTAGCCTTATTGACCACAGATACGCAGTATTTT. Translating gives CSVALLTTDTQYF.

V usage is TRBV27 and J usage is TRBJ1-2; D may be TRBD1 (5 bases). Deletions cut 6 bases from V and 8 bases from J, with 13 bases between. Looked up from germline, CDR1 is MNHEY and CDR2 is SMNVEV (reference sequence). This CDR3 contains 12 residues. CDR3 residues: CASSTGGLGYTF. The CDR3, as DNA: TGTGCCAGCAGCACAGGTGGCCTGGGCTACACCTTC.

This chain links TRBV7-2 with TRBJ1-5; possible D gene TRBD1, 5 bases. Per germline, CDR1 SGHTA and CDR2 FQGNSA. V was clipped by 5 bases and J by 3 bases, with 14 bases between them. This CDR3 spans 15 amino acids. The CDR3 DNA is TGTGCCAGCAGCCTCACTAGGGGTAACAATCAGCCCCAGCATTTT. Its protein is CASSLTRGNNQPQHF.

This clonotype was seen more than once but under ten times. The chain recombines TRBV29-1 with TRBJ2-1; weak D call: TRBD2 (6 bases). This CDR3 spans 12 amino acids. CDR1 is SQVTM, CDR2 ANQGSEA, per germline. V lost 7 bases to trimming and J lost 8 bases, with 15 bases between them. The CDR3 loop is CSGGRDSYEQFF. For the CDR3, the DNA is TGCAGCGGGGGTCGGGACTCGTATGAGCAGTTCTTC.

The chain recombines TRBV12-3 or TRBV12-4 with TRBJ2-7; 8 positions match TRBD1. V was pared by 8 bases and J by 2 bases, with 8 bases of the junction left unmatched. The length of the CDR3 is 14 residues. The CDR3 loop is CASQGAGTTYEQYF. In DNA form, the CDR3 reads TGTGCCAGCCAGGGGGCAGGGACGACCTACGAGCAGTACTTC.